This is a list of T cell receptor beta chains from one sample in a study of identical twins. TCRdb reprocessed the 5' RACE reads via MiXCR and lists one record per CDR3 protein. The sample holds fewer than 550,000 distinct CDR3 sequences; over 12% are singletons and the top ten take about 0.4%. The sample also formed part of further work on yellow fever vaccine responses in identical twins.

The sample was CD4+ T cells sorted from blood. The receptor source for this set is a woman aged 18-29 years in good health. CDR3s include the opening cysteine and the closing phenylalanine or tryptophan. The D gene is left open where the match is weak. Clone size, where shown, is once, few, many, or a class for clones that have expanded.

>few|TRBV6-5|TRBJ2-5|-|16
TGTGCCAGCAGTTACTCGGGAAGGGGGAGGGGAGAGACCCAGTACTTC
CASSYSGRGRGETQYF
>few|TRBV11-3|TRBJ2-3|TRBD2|16
TGTGCCAGCAGCAAAGAGCGGGAGACTCGCACAGATACGCAGTATTTT
CASSKERETRTDTQYF
>-|TRBV24-1|TRBJ2-1|-|13
TGTGCCACCAGTGATCTCCGCGGCGAAGGGAAGTTCTTC
CATSDLRGEGKFF
>-|TRBV28|TRBJ2-5|TRBD2|14
TGTGCCAGCAGTTCTGCGGGAGGCTTAGAGACCCAGTACTTC
CASSSAGGLETQYF
>-|TRBV6-1|TRBJ2-3|-|15
TGTGCCAGCAGGCGCCGCCGGGACAGCACAGATACGCAGTATTTT
CASRRRRDSTDTQYF
>few|TRBV2|TRBJ2-7|-|13
TGTGCCAGCAGTGAAGATAAGGGGCTGGAGCAGTACTTC
CASSEDKGLEQYF
>-|TRBV19|TRBJ2-7|-|14
TGTGCCAGTAGTGTTTCGGCTGGCTCCTACGAGCAGTACTTC
CASSVSAGSYEQYF
>few|TRBV28|TRBJ2-3|-|16
TGTGCCAGCACCCTGATGGATTCCGGACCCACAGATACGCAGTATTTT
CASTLMDSGPTDTQYF
>few|TRBV4-1|TRBJ2-1|-|13
TGCGCCAGCAGCCAGGGCAGAGGACTAGAGCAGTTCTTC
CASSQGRGLEQFF
>few|TRBV6-1|TRBJ2-5|-|18
TGTGCCAGCACCTCTTCCCGCGGGGACGGATCTGGGGAAGAGACCCAGTACTTC
CASTSSRGDGSGEETQYF
>many|TRBV11-1|TRBJ2-7|TRBD2|18
TGTGCCAGCAGCTTAATTTTACTAGCGGTCGATGGGTCCTACGAGCAGTACTTC
CASSLILLAVDGSYEQYF
>few|TRBV21-1|TRBJ2-1|-|16
TGTGCCTCCGACGCCCCAGCGGGGCGGGAGGGTAGTGAGCAGTTCTTC
CASDAPAGREGSEQFF
>few|TRBV4-1|TRBJ2-2|TRBD2|16
TGCGCCAGCAGCCAACAGACTAGCGGGGGGGTCGGGGAGCTGTTTTTT
CASSQQTSGGVGELFF
>-|TRBV3-1|TRBJ2-3|-|12
TGTGCCAGCAGACGAGCCGGGGATACGCAGTATTTT
CASRRAGDTQYF
>few|TRBV6-1|TRBJ1-5|-|15
TGTGCCAGCAGTCAGGGATTCCTAGGGAATCAGCCCCAGCATTTT
CASSQGFLGNQPQHF
>-|TRBV12-3/TRBV12-4|TRBJ1-5|-|13
TGTGCCAGCAGTTTTTCCCCTTATCAGCCCCAGCATTTT
CASSFSPYQPQHF
>-|TRBV12-3/TRBV12-4|TRBJ2-7|-|11
TGTGCCAGCAGCGGGAGTCACGAGCAGTACTTC
CASSGSHEQYF
>few|TRBV7-2|TRBJ2-2|-|14
TGTGCCAGCAGCTTAGCGTGGGACACCGGGGAGCTGTTTTTT
CASSLAWDTGELFF
>-|TRBV20-1|TRBJ2-3|TRBD2|12
TGCAGTAGCGGGAGGGCCGCAGATACGCAGTATTTT
CSSGRAADTQYF
>few|TRBV4-1|TRBJ2-3|-|17
TGCGCCAGCGGAACACCATCCTGGGGCCCAAGCACAGATACGCAGTATTTT
CASGTPSWGPSTDTQYF
>-|TRBV6-1|TRBJ1-4|-|14
TGTGCCAGCAGACGGGACACCAGTAATGAAAAACTGTTTTTT
CASRRDTSNEKLFF
>-|TRBV2|TRBJ2-7|-|15
TGTGCCAGCAGTGCTTGGAGGGGGGCTTGGGACGAGCAGTACTTC
CASSAWRGAWDEQYF
>few|TRBV5-1|TRBJ2-3|-|15
TGCGCCAGCAGCTTGATGGCTAGCTCACCAGATACGCAGTATTTT
CASSLMASSPDTQYF
>-|TRBV25-1|TRBJ2-7|TRBD2|15
TGTGCCAGCAGTGAAGCTAGCGGGAGGGTCTACGAGCAGTACTTC
CASSEASGRVYEQYF
>many|TRBV7-9|TRBJ2-3|-|14
TGTGCCAGCAGCCAACGGCAGGGCACAGATACGCAGTATTTT
CASSQRQGTDTQYF
>few|TRBV20-1|TRBJ2-1|-|14
TGCAGTGCTAGCCCCCTAGTAGGTAACAATGAGCAGTTCTTC
CSASPLVGNNEQFF
>-|TRBV7-9|TRBJ2-6|-|15
TGTGCCAGCAGCTCCGTCGTACAGGGAGCCAACGTCCTGACTTTC
CASSSVVQGANVLTF
>few|TRBV6-1|TRBJ2-1|-|15
TGTGCCAGCAGAAGACCGGGACTTGATAACAATGAGCAGTTCTTC
CASRRPGLDNNEQFF
>-|TRBV2|TRBJ2-1|TRBD2|16
TGTGCCAGCAGTCCGGGACTAGGACGGGAAAGGAATGAGCAGTTCTTC
CASSPGLGRERNEQFF
>few|TRBV14|TRBJ2-2|-|17
TGTGCCAGCAGCCCCCCTGGCGGGGTGATATCCACCGGGGAGCTGTTTTTT
CASSPPGGVISTGELFF
>few|TRBV6-5|TRBJ1-3|-|14
TGTGCCAGCAGTTACGGGAGCGCAGGAAACACCATATATTTT
CASSYGSAGNTIYF
>few|TRBV14|TRBJ2-6|-|13
TGTGCCAGCAGCCAAACCCGGGTAGGGGACAAGACTTTC
CASSQTRVGDKTF
>-|TRBV20-1|TRBJ1-1|-|12
TGCAGTGCCATGACTGGGAACACTGAAGCTTTCTTT
CSAMTGNTEAFF
>few|TRBV18|TRBJ1-5|-|15
TGTGCCAGCTCACCAACAGTGGCCCCGGGGCAGCCCCAGCATTTT
CASSPTVAPGQPQHF
>-|TRBV28|TRBJ2-7|-|11
TGTGCCAGCACCCGGCGTCACGAGCAGTACTTC
CASTRRHEQYF
>many|TRBV27|TRBJ2-3|-|10
TGTGGGGCAGGGAAAAATACGCAGTATTTT
CGAGKNTQYF
>-|TRBV25-1|TRBJ2-5|-|14
TGTGCCAGCAGTGTCGGGACCCCAAGGGAGACCCAGTACTTC
CASSVGTPRETQYF
>few|TRBV6-1|TRBJ2-1|TRBD1|15
TGTGCCAGCAATGACAGGGGCCGATCCTACAATGAGCAGTTCTTC
CASNDRGRSYNEQFF
>-|TRBV5-1|TRBJ2-5|TRBD2|16
TGCGCCAGCAGCTCTGGGTCGGCAGCGGGAGTGGAGACCCAGTACTTC
CASSSGSAAGVETQYF
>-|TRBV29-1|TRBJ1-1|-|13
TGCAGCGTCCAACAGAGAATGAACACTGAAGCTTTCTTT
CSVQQRMNTEAFF
>few|TRBV7-9|TRBJ2-3|TRBD1|15
TGTGCCAGCAGCTTAGGGGACAGGGACACAGATACGCAGTATTTT
CASSLGDRDTDTQYF